This TCR beta chain was obtained from a study of technical replicates of blood from a few donors. TCRdb's copy holds only in-frame clones and misses some; the assay was immunoSEQ multiplex PCR. Among tens of thousands of clones listed, just under 97% were seen once. This clone was seen once. CDR3 length: 18 amino acids. V was clipped by 4 bases and J by 2 bases; unmatched bases: 13. Germline V gene sequence: CDR1 SGHNT, CDR2 YYREEE (reference sequence). J is TRBJ1-1 and V is TRBV5-4; 11 nucleotides agree with TRBD1. Sequencing was performed on T cells isolated from PBMCs. This clonotype was obtained from a human donor in good health. This CDR3 reads CASSPEGRDRGRNTEAFF. The DNA of the CDR3 is TGTGCCAGCAGCCCTGAGGGGAGGGACAGGGGGAGAAACACTGAAGCTTTCTTT. Full variable domain (outside the CDR3, taken from reference TRBV5-4 and TRBJ1-1): ETGVTQSPTHLIKTRGQQVTLRCSSQSGHNTVSWYQQALGQGPQFIFQYYREEENGRGNFPPRFSGLQFPNYSSELNVNALELDDSALYLCASSPEGRDRGRNTEAFFGQGTRLTVV.